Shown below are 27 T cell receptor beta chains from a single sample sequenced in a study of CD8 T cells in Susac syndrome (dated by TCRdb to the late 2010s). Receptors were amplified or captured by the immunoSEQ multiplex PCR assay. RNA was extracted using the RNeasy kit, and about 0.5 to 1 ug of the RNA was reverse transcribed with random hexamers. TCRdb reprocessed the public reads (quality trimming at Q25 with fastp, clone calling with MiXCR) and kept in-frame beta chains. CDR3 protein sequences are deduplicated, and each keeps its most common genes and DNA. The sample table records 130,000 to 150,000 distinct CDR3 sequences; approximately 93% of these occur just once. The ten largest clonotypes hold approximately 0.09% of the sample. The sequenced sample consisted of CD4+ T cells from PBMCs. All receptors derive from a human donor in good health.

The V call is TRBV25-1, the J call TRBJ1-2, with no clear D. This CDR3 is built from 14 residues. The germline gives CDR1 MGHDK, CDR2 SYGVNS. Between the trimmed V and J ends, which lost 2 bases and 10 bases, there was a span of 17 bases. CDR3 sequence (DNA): TGTGCCAGCAGTGAACCGGCGGCGTCTGGCGTCTACACCTTC. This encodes CASSEPAASGVYTF.

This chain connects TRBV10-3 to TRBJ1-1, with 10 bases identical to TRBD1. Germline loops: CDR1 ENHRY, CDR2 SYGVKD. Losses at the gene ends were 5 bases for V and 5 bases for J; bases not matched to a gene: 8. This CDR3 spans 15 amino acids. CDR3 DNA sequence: TGTGCCATCAGTTCCGGGACAGGGGATAGGACTGAAGCTTTCTTT. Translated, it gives CAISSGTGDRTEAFF.

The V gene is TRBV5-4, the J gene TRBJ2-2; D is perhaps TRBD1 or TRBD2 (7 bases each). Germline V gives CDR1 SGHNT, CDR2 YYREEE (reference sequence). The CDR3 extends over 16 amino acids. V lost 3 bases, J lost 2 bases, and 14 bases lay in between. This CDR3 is CASSSPRGGNTGELFF. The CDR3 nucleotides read TGTGCCAGCAGCTCTCCCAGGGGGGGAAACACCGGGGAGCTGTTTTTT.

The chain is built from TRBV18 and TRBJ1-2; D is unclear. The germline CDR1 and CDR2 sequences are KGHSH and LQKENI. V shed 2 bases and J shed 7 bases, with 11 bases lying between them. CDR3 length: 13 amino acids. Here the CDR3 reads CASSPKAQSGYTF. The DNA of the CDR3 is TGTGCCAGCTCACCAAAGGCACAGAGTGGCTACACCTTC.

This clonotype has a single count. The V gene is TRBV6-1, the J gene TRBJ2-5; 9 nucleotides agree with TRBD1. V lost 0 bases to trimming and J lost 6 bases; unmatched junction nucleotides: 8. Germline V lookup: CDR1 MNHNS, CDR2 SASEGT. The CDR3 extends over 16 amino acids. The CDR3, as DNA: TGTGCCAGCAGTGAAGCGTTGACAGGGGGGATGCAGACCCAGTACTTC. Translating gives CASSEALTGGMQTQYF.

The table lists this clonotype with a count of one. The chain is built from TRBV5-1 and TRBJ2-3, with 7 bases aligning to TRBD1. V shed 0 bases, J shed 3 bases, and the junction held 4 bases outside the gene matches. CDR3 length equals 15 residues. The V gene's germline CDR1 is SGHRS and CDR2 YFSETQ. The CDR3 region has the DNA TGCGCCAGCAGCTTGGGGGGGACAGAGACAGATACGCAGTATTTT. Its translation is CASSLGGTETDTQYF.

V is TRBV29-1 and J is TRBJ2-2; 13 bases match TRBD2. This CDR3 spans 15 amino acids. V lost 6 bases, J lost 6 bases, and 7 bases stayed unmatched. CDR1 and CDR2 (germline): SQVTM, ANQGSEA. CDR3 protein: CSVPGTSGMSGELFF. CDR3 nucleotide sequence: TGCAGCGTCCCCGGGACTAGCGGGATGTCCGGGGAGCTGTTTTTT.

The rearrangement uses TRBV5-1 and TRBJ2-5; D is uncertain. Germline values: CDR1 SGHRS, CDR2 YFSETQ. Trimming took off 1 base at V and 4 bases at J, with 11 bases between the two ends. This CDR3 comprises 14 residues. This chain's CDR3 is CASSLTWVGETQYF. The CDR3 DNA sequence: TGCGCCAGCAGCTTGACATGGGTAGGAGAGACCCAGTACTTC.

This CDR3 is CASEGHGYSNQPQHF. DNA of the CDR3: TGTGCCAGCGAAGGGCACGGCTATAGCAATCAGCCCCAGCATTTT. The rearrangement uses TRBV6-2 or TRBV6-3 and TRBJ1-5; D is uncertain. This CDR3 has 15 residues. Germline CDR1 is MNHEY and CDR2 is SVGEGT. The V end was cut by 8 bases, the J end by 0 bases, with 14 bases between.

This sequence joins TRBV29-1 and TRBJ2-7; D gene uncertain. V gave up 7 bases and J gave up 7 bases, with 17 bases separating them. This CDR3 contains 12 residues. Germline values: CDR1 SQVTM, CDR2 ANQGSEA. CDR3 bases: TGCAGCGGGAACAGACCCGATGGGGAGCAGTACTTC. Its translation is CSGNRPDGEQYF.

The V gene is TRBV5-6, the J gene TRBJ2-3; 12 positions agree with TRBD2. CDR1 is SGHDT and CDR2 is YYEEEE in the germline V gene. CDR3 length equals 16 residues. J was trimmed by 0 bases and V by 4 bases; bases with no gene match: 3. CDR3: CASSKGLAGSTDTQYF. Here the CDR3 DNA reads TGTGCCAGCAGCAAGGGACTAGCGGGCAGCACAGATACGCAGTATTTT.

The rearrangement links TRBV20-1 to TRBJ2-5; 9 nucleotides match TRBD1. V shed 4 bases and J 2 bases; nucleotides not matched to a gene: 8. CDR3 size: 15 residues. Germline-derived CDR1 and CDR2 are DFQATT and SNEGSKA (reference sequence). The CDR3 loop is CSATLGTGLQETQYF. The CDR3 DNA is TGCAGTGCTACGCTCGGGACAGGGCTACAAGAGACCCAGTACTTC.

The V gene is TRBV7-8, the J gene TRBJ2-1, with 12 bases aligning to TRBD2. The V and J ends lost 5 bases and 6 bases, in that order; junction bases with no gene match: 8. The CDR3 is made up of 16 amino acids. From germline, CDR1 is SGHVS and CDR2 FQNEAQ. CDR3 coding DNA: TGTGCCAGCAGCATCCGACTAGCGGGAGTCCGCAATGAGCAGTTCTTC. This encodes CASSIRLAGVRNEQFF.

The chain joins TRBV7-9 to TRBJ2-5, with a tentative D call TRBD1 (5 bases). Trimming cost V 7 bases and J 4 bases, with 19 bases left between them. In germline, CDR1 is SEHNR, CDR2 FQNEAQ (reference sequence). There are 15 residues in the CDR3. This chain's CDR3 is CASMTVMGIPETQYF. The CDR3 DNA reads TGTGCCAGCATGACAGTGATGGGTATCCCAGAGACCCAGTACTTC. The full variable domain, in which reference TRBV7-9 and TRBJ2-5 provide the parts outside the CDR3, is DTGVSQNPRHKITKRGQNVTFRCDPISEHNRLYWYRQTLGQGPEFLTYFQNEAQLEKSRLLSDRFSAERPKGSFSTLEIQRTEQGDSAMYLCASMTVMGIPETQYFGPGTRLLVL.

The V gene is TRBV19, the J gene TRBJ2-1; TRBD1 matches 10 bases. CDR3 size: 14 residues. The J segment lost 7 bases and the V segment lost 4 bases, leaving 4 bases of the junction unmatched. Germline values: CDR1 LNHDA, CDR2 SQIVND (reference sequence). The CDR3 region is CASSTRQGANEQFF. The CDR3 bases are TGTGCCAGTAGTACCCGACAGGGGGCGAATGAGCAGTTCTTC.

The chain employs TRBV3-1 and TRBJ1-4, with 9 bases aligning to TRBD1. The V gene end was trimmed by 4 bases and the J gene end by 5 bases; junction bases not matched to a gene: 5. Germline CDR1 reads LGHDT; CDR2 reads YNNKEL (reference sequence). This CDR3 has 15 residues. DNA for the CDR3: TGTGCCAGCAGCCTCGCGGGACAGGGAAATGAAAAACTGTTTTTT. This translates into CASSLAGQGNEKLFF.

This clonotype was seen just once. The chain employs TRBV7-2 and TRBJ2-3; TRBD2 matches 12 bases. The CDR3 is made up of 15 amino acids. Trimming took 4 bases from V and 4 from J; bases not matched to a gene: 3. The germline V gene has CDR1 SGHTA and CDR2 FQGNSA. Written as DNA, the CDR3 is TGTGCCAGCAGCTGGACTAGCGGGAACGCAGATACGCAGTATTTT. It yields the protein CASSWTSGNADTQYF.

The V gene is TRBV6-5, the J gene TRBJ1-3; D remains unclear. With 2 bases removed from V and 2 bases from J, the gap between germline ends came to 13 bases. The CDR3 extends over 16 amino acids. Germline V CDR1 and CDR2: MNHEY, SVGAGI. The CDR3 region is CASSYGRTRAGNTIYF. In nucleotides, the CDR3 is TGTGCCAGCAGTTACGGCCGGACGCGAGCTGGAAACACCATATATTTT.

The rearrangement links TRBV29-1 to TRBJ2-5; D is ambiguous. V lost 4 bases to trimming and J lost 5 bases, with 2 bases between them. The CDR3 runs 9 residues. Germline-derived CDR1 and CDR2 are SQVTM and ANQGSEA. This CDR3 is CSVGETQYF. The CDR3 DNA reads TGCAGCGTTGGGGAGACCCAGTACTTC.

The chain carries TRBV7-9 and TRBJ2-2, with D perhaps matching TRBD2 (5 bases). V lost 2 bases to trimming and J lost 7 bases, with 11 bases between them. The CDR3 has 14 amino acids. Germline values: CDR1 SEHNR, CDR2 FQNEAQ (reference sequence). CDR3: CASSLLAGNGELFF. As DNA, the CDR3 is TGTGCCAGCAGCTTATTGGCGGGTAACGGGGAGCTGTTTTTT.

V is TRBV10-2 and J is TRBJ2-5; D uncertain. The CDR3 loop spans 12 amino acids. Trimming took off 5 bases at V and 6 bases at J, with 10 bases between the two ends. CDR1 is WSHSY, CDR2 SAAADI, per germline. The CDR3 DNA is TGCGCCAGCAGTCAAGACACCCAGACCCAGTACTTC. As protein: CASSQDTQTQYF.

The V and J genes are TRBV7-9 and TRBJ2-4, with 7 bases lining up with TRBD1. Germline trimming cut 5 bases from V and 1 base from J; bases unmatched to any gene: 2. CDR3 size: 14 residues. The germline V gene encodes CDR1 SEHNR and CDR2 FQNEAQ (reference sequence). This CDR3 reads CASSTQGAKNIQYF. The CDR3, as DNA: TGTGCCAGCAGCACACAGGGGGCCAAAAACATTCAGTACTTC. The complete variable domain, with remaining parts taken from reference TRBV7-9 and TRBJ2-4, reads DTGVSQNPRHKITKRGQNVTFRCDPISEHNRLYWYRQTLGQGPEFLTYFQNEAQLEKSRLLSDRFSAERPKGSFSTLEIQRTEQGDSAMYLCASSTQGAKNIQYFGAGTRLSVL.

The CDR3 loop reads CASRLSTREYGYTF. The CDR3, as DNA: TGTGCCAGCAGACTCTCTACTCGGGAGTATGGCTACACCTTC. This chain joins TRBV25-1 and TRBJ1-2; the D is unclear. Trimming shortened V by 6 bases and J by 5 bases, and 16 bases separated the two germline ends. The CDR3 length is 14 residues. Looked up from germline, CDR1 is MGHDK and CDR2 is SYGVNS.

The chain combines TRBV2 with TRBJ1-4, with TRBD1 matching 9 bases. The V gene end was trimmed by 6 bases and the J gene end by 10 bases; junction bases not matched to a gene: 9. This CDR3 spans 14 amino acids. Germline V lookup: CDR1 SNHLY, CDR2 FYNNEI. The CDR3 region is CASSPGQGKGKLFF. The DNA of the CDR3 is TGTGCCAGCAGCCCCGGACAGGGGAAGGGAAAACTGTTTTTT. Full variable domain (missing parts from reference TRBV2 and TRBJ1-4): EPEVTQTPSHQVTQMGQEVILRCVPISNHLYFYWYRQILGQKVEFLVSFYNNEISEKSEIFDDQFSVERPDGSNFTLKIRSTKLEDSAMYFCASSPGQGKGKLFFGSGTQLSVL.

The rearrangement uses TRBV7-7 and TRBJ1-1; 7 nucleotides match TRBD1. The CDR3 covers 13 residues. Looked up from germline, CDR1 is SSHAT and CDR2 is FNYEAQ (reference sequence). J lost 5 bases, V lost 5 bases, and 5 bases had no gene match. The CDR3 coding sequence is TGTGCCAGCAGCCTTAGACAGGGTACTGAAGCTTTCTTT. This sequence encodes CASSLRQGTEAFF.

The CDR3 loop is CSAAGSRPMNTEAFF. The CDR3 DNA is TGCAGTGCGGCAGGGTCCCGTCCAATGAACACTGAAGCTTTCTTT. V is TRBV20-1 and J is TRBJ1-1, with a weak D call TRBD1 (5 bases). CDR3 length: 15 amino acids. V lost 6 bases, J lost 0 bases, and 17 bases lay in between. Germline CDR1 is DFQATT and CDR2 is SNEGSKA (reference sequence).

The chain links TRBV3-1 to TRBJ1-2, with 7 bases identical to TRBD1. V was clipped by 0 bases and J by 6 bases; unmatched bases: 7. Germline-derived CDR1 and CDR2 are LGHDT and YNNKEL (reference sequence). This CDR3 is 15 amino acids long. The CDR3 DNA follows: TGTGCCAGCAGCCAAGAGTTGACAGGGTGGGATGGCTACACCTTC. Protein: CASSQELTGWDGYTF.